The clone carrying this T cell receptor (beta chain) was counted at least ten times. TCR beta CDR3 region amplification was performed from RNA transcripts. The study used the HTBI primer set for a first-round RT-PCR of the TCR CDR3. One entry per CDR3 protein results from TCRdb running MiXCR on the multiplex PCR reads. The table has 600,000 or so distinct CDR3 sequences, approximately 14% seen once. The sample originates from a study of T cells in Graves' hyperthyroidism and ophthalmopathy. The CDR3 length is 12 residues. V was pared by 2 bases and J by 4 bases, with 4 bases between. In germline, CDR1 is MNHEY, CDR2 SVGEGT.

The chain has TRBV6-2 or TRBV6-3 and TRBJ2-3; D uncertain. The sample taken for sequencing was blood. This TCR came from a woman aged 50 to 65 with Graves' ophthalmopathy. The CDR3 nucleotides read TGTGCCAGCAGTTACGCGGCAGATACGCAGTATTTT. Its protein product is CASSYAADTQYF.